This TCR beta chain was sequenced during a study of T cells in Graves' hyperthyroidism and ophthalmopathy. PBMCs were derived from around 10 ml fresh peripheral blood. Researchers took RNA transcripts and amplified the TCR beta CDR3 regions from them. HTBI primers drove first-round RT-PCR of the TCR CDR3. One entry per CDR3 protein results from TCRdb running MiXCR on the multiplex PCR reads. The sample shows more than 350,000 distinct CDR3 sequences, about a sixth of them seen only once. Notes on this clonotype: No antigen is known for it.

Broader study findings: Ophthalmopathy was model-predicted a median 6.5 months pre-onset. A 13 V-J model separated ophthalmopathy from stable hyperthyroidism.

This TCR derives from a young woman with Graves' hyperthyroidism that later progressed to Graves' ophthalmopathy. Sequencing used blood.

CDR3 coding DNA: TGTGCCAGCAGCCCTACCGTAGGACAGGGGTGGTCTGGGGCCAACGTCCTGACTTTC. It codes for CASSPTVGQGWSGANVLTF. V gene TRBV28 combines with J gene TRBJ2-6, with 9 nucleotides matching TRBD1. The length of the CDR3 is 19 residues. After removal of 6 bases from V and 1 base from J, the junction contained 13 bases not matched to a gene. Per germline, CDR1 MDHEN and CDR2 SYDVKM.